A single TCR beta chain is shown here with its context. The antigen remains undetermined. Per the germline V gene, CDR1 is LNHDA and CDR2 is SQIVND (reference sequence). The CDR3 is 17 residues long. V dropped 7 bases and J dropped 2 bases, with 18 bases sitting between them. This specimen belongs to a study of cytomegalovirus exposure and HLA in healthy donors. General observations from the study: Under in vitro conditions, a few CMV-associated chains were confirmed as specific for CMV antigens. TRBV6-2, TRBV6-3 and some other V segments were excluded as indistinguishable. As immune exposure information, only CMV serostatus was available.

Amplification used 60 Vbeta primers and 13 Jbeta primers. TCRdb's copy holds only in-frame clones and misses some; the assay was immunoSEQ multiplex PCR. The sample's table shows about 130,000 clones. The donors were healthy bone marrow donors. This chain connects TRBV19 to TRBJ1-6, with D unclear. This receptor was obtained from an older woman in good health and CMV-seronegative. The sample was PBMCs. CDR3 region: CASNLHSLGTYNSPLHF. Here the CDR3 DNA reads TGTGCCAGTAACCTCCACAGCCTTGGTACCTATAATTCACCCCTCCACTTT.